This T cell receptor beta chain was recovered during a study of CD8+ T cells in alopecia areata. Across the study: Twice a day, 5 to 10 mg of oral tofacitinib was administered to treated patients. The percentage of affected scalp area served as the score of severity for treated patients. Study findings and constraints: Administration of tofacitinib significantly diminished scalp clonality and expanded CD8+ clones within the top 100.

Extracted RNA was reverse transcribed into cDNA, the sequencing template. Assay used: immunoSEQ multiplex PCR; TCRdb lists only in-frame clones, some missing. There are 90,000 to 150,000 clones in the sample; 50% to 55% occur only once, and 0.46% lies in the top ten. This sample's treatment: oral pan-JAK inhibitor, 5-10 mg twice daily. In its sample, this clone was seen a few times. As yet, its antigen is unknown. Other DNA sequences in this specimen translate into the identical CDR3. Trimming stripped 0 bases from V and 5 bases from J, with 7 bases between. The CDR3 spans 13 residues. Germline-derived CDR1 and CDR2 are MNHEY and SVGAGI.

The chain couples TRBV6-5 to TRBJ1-2; D is unclear. This receptor was obtained from a human donor with alopecia areata. The source was CD4+ T cells sorted from blood, collected at week 4, from a patient treated with tofacitinib. For the CDR3, the DNA is TGTGCCAGCAGTTACTCGCTTCGATATGGCTACACCTTC. Amino acids: CASSYSLRYGYTF.